This TCR beta chain comes out of a study of blood T cell repertoires in COVID-19. In the study overall: T cells, B-cell-depleted T cells, or PBMCs provided the cDNA or gDNA that served as material.

Source study methods: Nucleated cell number was recorded as an estimate derived from reference gene primer amplification. The assay was immunoSEQ multiplex PCR, and TCRdb's table has in-frame clones only and misses some. V and J calls and clone size come straight from that table; D and trimming were deduced from the DNA. The data hold fewer than 200,000 clones, with 75% to 85% observed a single time. Recruited during active infection, patients (from Seattle) were subsequently followed longitudinally. This CDR3 comprises 15 residues. Germline CDR1 and CDR2: LNHNV and YYDKDF (reference sequence). The V and J ends lost 1 base and 7 bases respectively, with 14 bases between them. Only one count was recorded for this clone.

This clonotype originated in a woman of 80 years or more with COVID-19, enrolled during active disease. Sequencing used peripheral blood. The V call is TRBV15, the J call TRBJ2-1; D is undetermined. DNA for the CDR3: TGTGCCACCAGCAGAGTCGCAACTCCTCGGAATGAGCAGTTCTTC. Its protein is CATSRVATPRNEQFF.